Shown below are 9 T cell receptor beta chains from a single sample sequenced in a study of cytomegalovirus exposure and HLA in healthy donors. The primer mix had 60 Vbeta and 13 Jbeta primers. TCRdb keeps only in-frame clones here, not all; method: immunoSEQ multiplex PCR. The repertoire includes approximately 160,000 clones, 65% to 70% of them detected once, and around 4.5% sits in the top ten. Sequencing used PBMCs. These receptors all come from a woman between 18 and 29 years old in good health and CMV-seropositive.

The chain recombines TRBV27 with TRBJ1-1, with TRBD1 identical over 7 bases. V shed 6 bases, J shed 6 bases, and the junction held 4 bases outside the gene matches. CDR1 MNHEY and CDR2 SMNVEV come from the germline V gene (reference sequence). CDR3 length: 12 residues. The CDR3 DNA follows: TGTGCCAGCAGGACAGGGAGTGCTGAAGCTTTCTTT. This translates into CASRTGSAEAFF.

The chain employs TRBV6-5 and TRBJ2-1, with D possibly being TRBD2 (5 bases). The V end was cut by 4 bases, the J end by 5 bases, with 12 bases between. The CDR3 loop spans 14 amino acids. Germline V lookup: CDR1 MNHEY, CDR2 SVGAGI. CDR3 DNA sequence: TGTGCCAGCAGTTCTCGGGGAGCCCACAATGAGCAGTTCTTC. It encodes CASSSRGAHNEQFF.

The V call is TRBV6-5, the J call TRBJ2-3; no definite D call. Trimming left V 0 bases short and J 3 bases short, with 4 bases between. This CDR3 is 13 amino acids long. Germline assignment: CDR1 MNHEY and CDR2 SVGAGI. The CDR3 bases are TGTGCCAGCAGTTACTCGGAGACAGATACGCAGTATTTT. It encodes CASSYSETDTQYF.

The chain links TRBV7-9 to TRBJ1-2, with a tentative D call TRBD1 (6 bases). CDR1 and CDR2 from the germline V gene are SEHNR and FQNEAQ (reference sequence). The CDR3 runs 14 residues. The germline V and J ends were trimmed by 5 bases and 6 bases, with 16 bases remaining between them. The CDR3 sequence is CASSPLGGLDGYTF. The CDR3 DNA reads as TGTGCCAGCAGCCCTTTGGGGGGGCTTGATGGCTACACCTTC.

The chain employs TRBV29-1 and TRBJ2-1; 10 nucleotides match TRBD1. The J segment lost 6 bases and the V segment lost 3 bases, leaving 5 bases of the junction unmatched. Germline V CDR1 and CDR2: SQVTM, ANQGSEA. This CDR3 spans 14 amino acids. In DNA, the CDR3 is TGCAGCGTTGAGACCGGGACAGGGGCCAATGAGCAGTTCTTC. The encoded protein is CSVETGTGANEQFF.

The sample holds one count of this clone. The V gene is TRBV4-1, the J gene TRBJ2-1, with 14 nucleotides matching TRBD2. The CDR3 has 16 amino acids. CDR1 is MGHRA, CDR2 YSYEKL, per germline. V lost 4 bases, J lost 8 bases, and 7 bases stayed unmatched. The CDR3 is CASSLLTSGRADEQFF. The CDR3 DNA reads TGCGCCAGCAGCCTGTTGACTAGCGGGAGGGCCGATGAGCAGTTCTTC.

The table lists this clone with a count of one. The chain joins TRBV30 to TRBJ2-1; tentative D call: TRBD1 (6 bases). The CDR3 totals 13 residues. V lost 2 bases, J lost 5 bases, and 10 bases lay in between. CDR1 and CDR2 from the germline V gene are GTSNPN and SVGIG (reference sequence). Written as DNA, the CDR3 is TGTGCCTGGAGTCAGGACAGTAACAATGAGCAGTTCTTC. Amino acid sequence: CAWSQDSNNEQFF.

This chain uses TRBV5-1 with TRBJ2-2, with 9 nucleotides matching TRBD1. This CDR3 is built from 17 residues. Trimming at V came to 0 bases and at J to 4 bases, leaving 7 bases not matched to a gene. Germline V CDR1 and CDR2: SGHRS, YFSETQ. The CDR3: CASSLGWTGAFTGELFF. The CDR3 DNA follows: TGCGCCAGCAGCTTGGGTTGGACAGGGGCCTTCACCGGGGAGCTGTTTTTT. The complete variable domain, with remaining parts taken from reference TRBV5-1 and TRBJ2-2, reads KAGVTQTPRYLIKTRGQQVTLSCSPISGHRSVSWYQQTPGQGLQFLFEYFSETQRNKGNFPGRFSGRQFSNSRSEMNVSTLELGDSALYLCASSLGWTGAFTGELFFGEGSRLTVL.

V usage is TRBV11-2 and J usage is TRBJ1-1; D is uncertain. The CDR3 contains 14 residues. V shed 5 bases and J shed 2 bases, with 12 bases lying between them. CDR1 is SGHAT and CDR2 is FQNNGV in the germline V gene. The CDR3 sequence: CASSREAINTEAFF. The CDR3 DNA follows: TGTGCCAGCAGCCGGGAGGCCATTAACACTGAAGCTTTCTTT.